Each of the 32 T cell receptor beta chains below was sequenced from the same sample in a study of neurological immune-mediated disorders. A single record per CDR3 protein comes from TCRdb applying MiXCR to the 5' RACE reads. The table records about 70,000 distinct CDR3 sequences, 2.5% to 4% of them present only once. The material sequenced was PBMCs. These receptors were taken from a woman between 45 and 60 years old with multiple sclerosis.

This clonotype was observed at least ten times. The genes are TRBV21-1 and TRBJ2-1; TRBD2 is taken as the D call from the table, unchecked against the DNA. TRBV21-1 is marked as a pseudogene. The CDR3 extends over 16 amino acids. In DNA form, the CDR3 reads TGTGCCAGCAGCAAAACTAGCGGGATGTTTTACAATGAGCAGTTCTTC. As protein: CASSKTSGMFYNEQFF.

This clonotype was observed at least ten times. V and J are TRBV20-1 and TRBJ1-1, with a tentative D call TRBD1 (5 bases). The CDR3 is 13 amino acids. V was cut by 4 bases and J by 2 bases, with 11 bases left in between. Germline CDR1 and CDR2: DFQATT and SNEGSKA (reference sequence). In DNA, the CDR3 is TGCAGTGCTACCAGACAGATTAACACTGAAGCTTTCTTT. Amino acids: CSATRQINTEAFF.

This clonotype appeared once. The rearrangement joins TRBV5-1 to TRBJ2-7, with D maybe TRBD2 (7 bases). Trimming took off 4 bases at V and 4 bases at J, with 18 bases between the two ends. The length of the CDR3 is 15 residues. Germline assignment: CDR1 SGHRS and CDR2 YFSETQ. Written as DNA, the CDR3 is TGCGCCAGCAGCAGCCCGGGGGGCATATCGTACGAGCAGTACTTC. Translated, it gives CASSSPGGISYEQYF. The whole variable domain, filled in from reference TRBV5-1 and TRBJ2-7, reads KAGVTQTPRYLIKTRGQQVTLSCSPISGHRSVSWYQQTPGQGLQFLFEYFSETQRNKGNFPGRFSGRQFSNSRSEMNVSTLELGDSALYLCASSSPGGISYEQYFGPGTRLTVT.

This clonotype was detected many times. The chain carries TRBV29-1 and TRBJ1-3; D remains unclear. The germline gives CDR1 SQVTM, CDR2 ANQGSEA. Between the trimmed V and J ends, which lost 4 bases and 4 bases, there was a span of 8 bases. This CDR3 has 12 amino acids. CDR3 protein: CSVAPPGNTIYF. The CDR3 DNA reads TGCAGCGTTGCCCCGCCCGGAAACACCATATATTTT.

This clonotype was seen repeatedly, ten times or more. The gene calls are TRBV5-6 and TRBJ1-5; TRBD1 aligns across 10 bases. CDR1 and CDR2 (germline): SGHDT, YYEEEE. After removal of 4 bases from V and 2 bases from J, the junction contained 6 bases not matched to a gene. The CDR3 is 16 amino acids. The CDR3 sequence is CASSIGTGVRNQPQHF. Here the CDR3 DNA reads TGTGCCAGCAGCATAGGGACAGGGGTACGCAATCAGCCCCAGCATTTT.

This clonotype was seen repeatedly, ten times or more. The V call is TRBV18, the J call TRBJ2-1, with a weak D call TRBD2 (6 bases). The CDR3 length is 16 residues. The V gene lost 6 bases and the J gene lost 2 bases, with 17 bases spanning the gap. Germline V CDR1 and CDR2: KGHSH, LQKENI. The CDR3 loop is CASSLGGSGPYNEQFF. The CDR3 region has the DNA TGTGCCAGCTCCCTCGGAGGGAGCGGACCCTACAATGAGCAGTTCTTC.

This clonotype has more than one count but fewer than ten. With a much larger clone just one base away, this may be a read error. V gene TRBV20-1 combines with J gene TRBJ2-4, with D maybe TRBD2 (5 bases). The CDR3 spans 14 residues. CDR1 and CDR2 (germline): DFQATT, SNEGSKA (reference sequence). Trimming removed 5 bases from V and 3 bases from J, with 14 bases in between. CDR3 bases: TGCAGTGCTCGCGACGGGATAGACAAAAACATTCAGTACTTC. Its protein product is CSARDGIDKNIQYF.

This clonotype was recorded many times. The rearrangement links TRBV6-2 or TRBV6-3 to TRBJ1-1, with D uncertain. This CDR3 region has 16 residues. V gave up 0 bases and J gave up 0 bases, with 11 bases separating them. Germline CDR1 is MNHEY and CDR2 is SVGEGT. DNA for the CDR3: TGTGCCAGCAGTTACTCGTTACAGAATTTGAACACTGAAGCTTTCTTT. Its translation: CASSYSLQNLNTEAFF.

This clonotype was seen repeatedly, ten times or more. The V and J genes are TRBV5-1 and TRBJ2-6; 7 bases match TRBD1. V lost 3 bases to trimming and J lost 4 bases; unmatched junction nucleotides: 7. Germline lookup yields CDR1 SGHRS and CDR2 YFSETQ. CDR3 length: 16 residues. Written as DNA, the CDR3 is TGCGCCAGCAGCTCCCGACAGGGTGCCGGGGCCAACGTCCTGACTTTC. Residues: CASSSRQGAGANVLTF. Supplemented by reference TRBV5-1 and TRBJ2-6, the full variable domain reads KAGVTQTPRYLIKTRGQQVTLSCSPISGHRSVSWYQQTPGQGLQFLFEYFSETQRNKGNFPGRFSGRQFSNSRSEMNVSTLELGDSALYLCASSSRQGAGANVLTFGAGSRLTVL.

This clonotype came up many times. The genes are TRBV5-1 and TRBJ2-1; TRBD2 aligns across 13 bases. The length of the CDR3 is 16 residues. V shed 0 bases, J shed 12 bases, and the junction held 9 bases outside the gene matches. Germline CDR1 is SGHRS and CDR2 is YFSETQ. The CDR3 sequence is CASSLGGLAGAEGQFF. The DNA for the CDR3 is TGCGCCAGCAGCTTGGGTGGACTAGCGGGAGCCGAGGGGCAGTTCTTC.

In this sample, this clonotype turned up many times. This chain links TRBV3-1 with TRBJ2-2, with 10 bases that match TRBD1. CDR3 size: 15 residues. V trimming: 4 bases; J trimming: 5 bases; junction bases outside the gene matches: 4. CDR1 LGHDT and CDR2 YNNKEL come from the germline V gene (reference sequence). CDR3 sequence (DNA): TGTGCCAGCAGCCTCGGACAGGGGGAGACCGGGGAGCTGTTTTTT. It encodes CASSLGQGETGELFF.

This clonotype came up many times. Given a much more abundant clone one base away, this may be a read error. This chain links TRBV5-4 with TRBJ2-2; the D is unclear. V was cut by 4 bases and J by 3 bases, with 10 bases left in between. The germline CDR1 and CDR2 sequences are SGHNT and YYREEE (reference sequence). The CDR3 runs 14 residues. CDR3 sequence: CASSQGKDTGELFF. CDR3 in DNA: TGTGCCAGCAGCCAAGGAAAGGACACCGGGGAGCTGTTTTTT.

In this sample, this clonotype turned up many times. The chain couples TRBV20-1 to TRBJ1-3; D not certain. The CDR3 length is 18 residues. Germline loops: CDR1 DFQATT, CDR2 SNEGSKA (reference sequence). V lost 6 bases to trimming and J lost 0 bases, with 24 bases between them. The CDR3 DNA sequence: TGCAGTGCCCAGCTTCGCCACAGCTACCGATTCTCTGGAAACACCATATATTTT. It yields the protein CSAQLRHSYRFSGNTIYF.

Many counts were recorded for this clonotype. The CDR3 DNA reads TGCAGTGCTCAGCTAGCGGACACGGAAGAGACCCAGTACTTC. It encodes CSAQLADTEETQYF. V is TRBV20-1 and J is TRBJ2-5, with TRBD2 matching 7 bases. V trimming: 5 bases; J trimming: 3 bases; junction bases outside the gene matches: 9. From germline, CDR1 is DFQATT and CDR2 SNEGSKA (reference sequence). The CDR3 spans 14 residues.

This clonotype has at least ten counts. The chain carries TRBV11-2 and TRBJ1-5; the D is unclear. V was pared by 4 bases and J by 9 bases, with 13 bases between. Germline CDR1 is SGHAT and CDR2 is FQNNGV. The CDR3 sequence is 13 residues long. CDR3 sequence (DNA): TGTGCCAGCAGCTCGAACCCCAGCCGGCCCCAGCATTTT. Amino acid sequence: CASSSNPSRPQHF. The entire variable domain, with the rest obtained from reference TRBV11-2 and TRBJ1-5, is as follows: EAGVAQSPRYKIIEKRQSVAFWCNPISGHATLYWYQQILGQGPKLLIQFQNNGVVDDSQLPKDRFSAERLKGVDSTLKIQPAKLEDSAVYLCASSSNPSRPQHFGDGTRLSIL.

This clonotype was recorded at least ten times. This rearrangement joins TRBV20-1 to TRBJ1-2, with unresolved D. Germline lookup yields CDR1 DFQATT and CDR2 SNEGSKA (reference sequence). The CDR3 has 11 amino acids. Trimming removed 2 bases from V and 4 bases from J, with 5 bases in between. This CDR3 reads CSARQTYGYTF. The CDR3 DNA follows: TGCAGTGCTAGACAAACCTATGGCTACACCTTC.

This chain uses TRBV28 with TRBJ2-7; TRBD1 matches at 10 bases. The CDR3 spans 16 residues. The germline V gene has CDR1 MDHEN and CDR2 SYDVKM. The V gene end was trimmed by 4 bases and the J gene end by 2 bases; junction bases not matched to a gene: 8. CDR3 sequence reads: CASSSPGTGVPYEQYV. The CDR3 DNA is TGTGCCAGCAGTTCCCCCGGGACAGGGGTCCCCTACGAGCAGTACGTC.

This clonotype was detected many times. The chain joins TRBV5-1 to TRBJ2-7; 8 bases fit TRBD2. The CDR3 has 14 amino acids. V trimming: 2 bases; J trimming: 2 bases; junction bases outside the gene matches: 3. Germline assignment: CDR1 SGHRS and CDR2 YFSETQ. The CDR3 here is CASSFKRETYEQYF. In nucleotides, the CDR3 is TGCGCCAGCAGCTTTAAGCGGGAGACCTACGAGCAGTACTTC.

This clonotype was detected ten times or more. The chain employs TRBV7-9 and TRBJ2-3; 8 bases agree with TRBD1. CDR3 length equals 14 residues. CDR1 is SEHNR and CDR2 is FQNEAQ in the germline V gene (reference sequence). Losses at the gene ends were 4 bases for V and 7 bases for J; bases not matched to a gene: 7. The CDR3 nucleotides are TGTGCCAGCAGCTCTGGACAGGGACGAAATACGCAGTATTTT. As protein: CASSSGQGRNTQYF.

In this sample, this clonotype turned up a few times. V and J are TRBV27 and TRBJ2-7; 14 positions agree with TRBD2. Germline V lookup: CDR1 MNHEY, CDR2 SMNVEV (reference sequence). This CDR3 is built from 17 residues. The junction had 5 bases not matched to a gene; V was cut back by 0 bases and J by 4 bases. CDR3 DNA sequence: TGTGCCAGCAGTTTATCGAGGGGGACTAGCGGGAGTTACGAGCAGTACTTC. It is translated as CASSLSRGTSGSYEQYF.

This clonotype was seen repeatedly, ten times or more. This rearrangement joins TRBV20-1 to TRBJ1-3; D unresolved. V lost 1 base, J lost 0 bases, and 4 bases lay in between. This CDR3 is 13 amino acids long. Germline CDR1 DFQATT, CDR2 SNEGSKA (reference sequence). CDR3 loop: CSARVPSGNTIYF. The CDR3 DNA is TGCAGTGCTAGAGTACCCTCTGGAAACACCATATATTTT.

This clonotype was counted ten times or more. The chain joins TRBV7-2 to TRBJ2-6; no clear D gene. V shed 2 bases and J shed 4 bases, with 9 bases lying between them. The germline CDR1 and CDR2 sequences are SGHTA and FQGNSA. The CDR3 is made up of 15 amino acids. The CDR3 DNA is TGTGCCAGCAGCTTAAGTTTCGGGGGGGCCAACGTCCTGACTTTC. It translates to CASSLSFGGANVLTF.

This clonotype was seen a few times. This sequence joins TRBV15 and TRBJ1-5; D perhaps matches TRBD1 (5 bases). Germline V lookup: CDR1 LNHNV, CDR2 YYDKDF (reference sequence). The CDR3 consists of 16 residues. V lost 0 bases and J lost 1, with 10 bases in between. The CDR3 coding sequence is TGTGCCACCAGCAGAGATCTGGGACGAAGCAATCAGCCCCAGCATTTT. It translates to CATSRDLGRSNQPQHF. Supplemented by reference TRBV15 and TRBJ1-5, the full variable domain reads DAMVIQNPRYQVTQFGKPVTLSCSQTLNHNVMYWYQQKSSQAPKLLFHYYDKDFNNEADTPDNFQSRRPNTSFCFLDIRSPGLGDTAMYLCATSRDLGRSNQPQHFGDGTRLSIL.

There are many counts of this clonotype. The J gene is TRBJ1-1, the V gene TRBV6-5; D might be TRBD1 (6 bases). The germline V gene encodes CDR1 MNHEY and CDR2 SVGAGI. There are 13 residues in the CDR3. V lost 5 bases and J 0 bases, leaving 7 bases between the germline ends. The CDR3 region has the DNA TGTGCCAGCAGTCAGGGGATGAACACTGAAGCTTTCTTT. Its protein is CASSQGMNTEAFF.

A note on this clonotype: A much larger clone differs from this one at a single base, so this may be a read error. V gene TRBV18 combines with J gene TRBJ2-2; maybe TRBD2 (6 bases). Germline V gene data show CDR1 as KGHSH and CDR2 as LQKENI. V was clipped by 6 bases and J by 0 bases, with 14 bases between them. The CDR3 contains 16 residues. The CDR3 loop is CASSIGTLTNTGELFF. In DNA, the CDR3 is TGTGCCAGCTCCATCGGGACTCTAACGAACACCGGGGAGCTGTTTTTT.

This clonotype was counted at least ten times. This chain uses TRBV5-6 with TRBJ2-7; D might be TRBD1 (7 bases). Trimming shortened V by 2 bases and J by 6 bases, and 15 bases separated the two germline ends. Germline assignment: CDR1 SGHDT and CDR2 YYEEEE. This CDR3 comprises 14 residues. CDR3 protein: CASSFWRGLGEQYF. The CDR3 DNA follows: TGTGCCAGCAGCTTCTGGAGGGGGCTGGGCGAGCAGTACTTC.

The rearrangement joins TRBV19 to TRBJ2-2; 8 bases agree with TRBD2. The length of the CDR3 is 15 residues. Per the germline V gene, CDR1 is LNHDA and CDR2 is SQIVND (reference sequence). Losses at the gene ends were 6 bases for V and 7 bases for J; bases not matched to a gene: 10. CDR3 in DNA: TGTGCCAGTAGAGGACTAGCCTTAGGAGGCGGGGAGCTGTTTTTT. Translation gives CASRGLALGGGELFF. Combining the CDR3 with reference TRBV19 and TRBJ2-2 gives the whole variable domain DGGITQSPKYLFRKEGQNVTLSCEQNLNHDAMYWYRQDPGQGLRLIYYSQIVNDFQKGDIAEGYSVSREKKESFPLTVTSAQKNPTAFYLCASRGLALGGGELFFGEGSRLTVL.

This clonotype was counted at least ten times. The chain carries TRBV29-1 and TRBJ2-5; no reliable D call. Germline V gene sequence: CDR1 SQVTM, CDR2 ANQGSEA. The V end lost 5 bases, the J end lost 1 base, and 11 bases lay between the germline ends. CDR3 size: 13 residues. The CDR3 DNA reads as TGCAGCGTTCGCTCGGACGGCCAAGAGACCCAGTACTTC. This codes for CSVRSDGQETQYF.

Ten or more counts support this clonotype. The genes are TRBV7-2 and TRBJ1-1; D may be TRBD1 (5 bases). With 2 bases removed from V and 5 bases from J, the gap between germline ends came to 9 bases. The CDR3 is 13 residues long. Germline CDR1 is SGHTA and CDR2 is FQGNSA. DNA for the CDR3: TGTGCCAGCAGCTTAATGGGGGTTACTGAAGCTTTCTTT. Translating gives CASSLMGVTEAFF.

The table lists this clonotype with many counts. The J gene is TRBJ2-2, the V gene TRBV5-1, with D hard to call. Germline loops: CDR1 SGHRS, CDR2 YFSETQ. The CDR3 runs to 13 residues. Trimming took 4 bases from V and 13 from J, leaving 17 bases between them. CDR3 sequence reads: CASSTGHGERLFF. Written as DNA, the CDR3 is TGCGCCAGCAGCACTGGGCACGGCGAGAGGCTGTTTTTT.

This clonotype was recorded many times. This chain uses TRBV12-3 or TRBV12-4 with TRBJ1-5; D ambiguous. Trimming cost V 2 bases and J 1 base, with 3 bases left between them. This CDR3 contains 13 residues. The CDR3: CASSLQSNQPQHF. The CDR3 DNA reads TGTGCCAGCAGTTTACAGAGCAATCAGCCCCAGCATTTT.

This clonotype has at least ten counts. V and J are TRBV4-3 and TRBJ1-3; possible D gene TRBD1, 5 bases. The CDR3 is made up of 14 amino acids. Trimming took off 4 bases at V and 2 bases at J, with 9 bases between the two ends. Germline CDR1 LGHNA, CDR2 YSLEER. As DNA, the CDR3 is TGCGCCAGCAGCCGCGGGGCGGCTGGAAACACCATATATTTT. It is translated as CASSRGAAGNTIYF.